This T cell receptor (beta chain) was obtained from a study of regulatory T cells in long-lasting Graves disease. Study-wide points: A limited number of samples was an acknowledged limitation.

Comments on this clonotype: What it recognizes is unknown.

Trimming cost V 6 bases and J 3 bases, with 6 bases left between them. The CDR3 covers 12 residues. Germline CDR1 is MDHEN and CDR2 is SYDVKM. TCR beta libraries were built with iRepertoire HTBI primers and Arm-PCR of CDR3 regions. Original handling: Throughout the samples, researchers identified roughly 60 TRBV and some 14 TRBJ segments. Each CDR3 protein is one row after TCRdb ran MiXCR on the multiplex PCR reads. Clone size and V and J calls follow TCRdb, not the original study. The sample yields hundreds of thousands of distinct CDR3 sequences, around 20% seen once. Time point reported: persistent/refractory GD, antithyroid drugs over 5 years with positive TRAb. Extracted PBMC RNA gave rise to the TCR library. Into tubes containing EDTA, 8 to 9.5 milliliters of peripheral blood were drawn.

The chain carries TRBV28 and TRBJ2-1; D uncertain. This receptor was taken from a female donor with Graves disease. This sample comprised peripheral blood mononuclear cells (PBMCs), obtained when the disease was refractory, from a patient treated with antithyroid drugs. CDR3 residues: CASRRSYNEQFF. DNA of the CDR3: TGTGCCAGCAGACGAAGCTACAATGAGCAGTTCTTC.